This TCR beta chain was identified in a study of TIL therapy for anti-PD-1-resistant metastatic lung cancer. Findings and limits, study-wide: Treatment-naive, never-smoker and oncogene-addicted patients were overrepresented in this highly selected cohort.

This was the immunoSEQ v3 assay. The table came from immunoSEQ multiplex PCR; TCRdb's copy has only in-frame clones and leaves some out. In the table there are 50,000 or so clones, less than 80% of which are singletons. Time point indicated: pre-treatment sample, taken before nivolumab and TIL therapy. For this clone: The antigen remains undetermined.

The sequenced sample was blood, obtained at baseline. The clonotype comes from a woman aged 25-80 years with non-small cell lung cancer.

CDR3 bases: TGTGCCAGTATACCGACAGGGGGGGCAACTAATGAAAAACTGTTTTTT. Translation: CASIPTGGATNEKLFF. This chain uses TRBV2 with TRBJ1-4; 9 positions match TRBD1. The V segment lost 9 bases and the J segment 0 bases; nucleotides outside the gene matches: 8. The CDR3 runs 16 residues. Germline V gives CDR1 SNHLY, CDR2 FYNNEI.